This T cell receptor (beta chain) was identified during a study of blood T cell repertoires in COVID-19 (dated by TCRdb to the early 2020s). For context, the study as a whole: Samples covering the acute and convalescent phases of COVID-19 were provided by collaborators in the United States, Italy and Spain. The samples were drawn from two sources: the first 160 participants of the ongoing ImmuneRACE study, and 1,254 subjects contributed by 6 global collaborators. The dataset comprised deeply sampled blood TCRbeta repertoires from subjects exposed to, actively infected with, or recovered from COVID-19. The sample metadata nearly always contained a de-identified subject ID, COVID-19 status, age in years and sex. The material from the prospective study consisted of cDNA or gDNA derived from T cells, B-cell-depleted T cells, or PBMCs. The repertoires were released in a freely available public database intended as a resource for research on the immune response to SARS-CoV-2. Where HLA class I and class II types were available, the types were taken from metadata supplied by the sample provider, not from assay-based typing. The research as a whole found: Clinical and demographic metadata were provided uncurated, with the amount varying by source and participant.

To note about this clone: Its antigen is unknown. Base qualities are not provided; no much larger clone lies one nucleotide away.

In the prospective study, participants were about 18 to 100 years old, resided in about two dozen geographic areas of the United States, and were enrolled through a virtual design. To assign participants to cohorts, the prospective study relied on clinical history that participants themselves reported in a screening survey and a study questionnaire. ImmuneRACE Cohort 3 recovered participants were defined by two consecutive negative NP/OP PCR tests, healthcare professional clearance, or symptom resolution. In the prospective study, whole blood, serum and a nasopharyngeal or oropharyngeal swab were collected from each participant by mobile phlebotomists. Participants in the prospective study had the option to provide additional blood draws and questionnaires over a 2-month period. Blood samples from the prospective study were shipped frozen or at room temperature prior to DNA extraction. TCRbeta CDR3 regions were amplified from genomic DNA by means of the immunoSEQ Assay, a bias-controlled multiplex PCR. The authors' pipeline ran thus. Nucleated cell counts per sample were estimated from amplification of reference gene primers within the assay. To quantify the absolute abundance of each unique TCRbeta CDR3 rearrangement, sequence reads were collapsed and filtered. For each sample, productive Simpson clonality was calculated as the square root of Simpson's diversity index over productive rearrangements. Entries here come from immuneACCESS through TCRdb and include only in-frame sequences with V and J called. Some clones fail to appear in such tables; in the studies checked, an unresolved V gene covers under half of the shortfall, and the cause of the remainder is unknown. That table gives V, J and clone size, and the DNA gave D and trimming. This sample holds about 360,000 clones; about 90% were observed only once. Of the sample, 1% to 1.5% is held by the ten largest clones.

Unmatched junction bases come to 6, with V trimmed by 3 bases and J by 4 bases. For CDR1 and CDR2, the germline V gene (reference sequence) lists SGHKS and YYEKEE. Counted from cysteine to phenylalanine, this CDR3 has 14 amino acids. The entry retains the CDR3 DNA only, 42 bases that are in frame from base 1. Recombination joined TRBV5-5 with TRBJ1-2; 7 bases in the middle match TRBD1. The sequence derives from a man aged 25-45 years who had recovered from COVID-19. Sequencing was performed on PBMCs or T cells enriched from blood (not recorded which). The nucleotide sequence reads TGTGCCAGCAGCTCCGGACAGGCCCTCTATGGCTACACCTTC. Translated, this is CASSSGQALYGYTF.